These 27 T cell receptor beta chains were sequenced from one sample in a study of cytomegalovirus exposure and HLA in healthy donors. A multiplex PCR was run with 60 Vbeta primers and 13 Jbeta primers. This table comes from immunoSEQ multiplex PCR, and its TCRdb copy is limited to in-frame clones, with some not included. The sample has some 150,000 clones; 55% to 75% are singletons. Sequencing was performed on PBMCs. Receptors originate from a human donor in good health.

CDR3 amino acids: CASGQGAVNEKLFF. CDR3 coding DNA: TGTGCCAGCGGCCAGGGGGCCGTTAATGAAAAACTGTTTTTT. This chain connects TRBV27 to TRBJ1-4; TRBD1 matches 8 bases. The CDR3 covers 14 residues. The trim removed 8 bases at V and 4 bases at J, leaving 6 bases unmatched. CDR1 and CDR2 (germline): MNHEY, SMNVEV (reference sequence).

This clone is a singleton in its sample. The chain recombines TRBV7-9 with TRBJ1-1; D call uncertain. The CDR3 is 14 amino acids. V shed 4 bases and J shed 0 bases, with 9 bases lying between them. The germline V gene encodes CDR1 SEHNR and CDR2 FQNEAQ (reference sequence). The CDR3 nucleotides read TGTGCCAGCAGCTCACGGACTATGAACACTGAAGCTTTCTTT. Translated, it gives CASSSRTMNTEAFF.

V is TRBV6-1 and J is TRBJ1-2; tentative D call: TRBD1 (6 bases). Germline V gene data show CDR1 as MNHNS and CDR2 as SASEGT. This CDR3 is built from 15 residues. Trimming removed 2 bases at V and 7 bases at J, with 17 bases between. The CDR3 bases are TGTGCCAGCAGTGAATCGACAGGAATTTACAGTGGCTACACCTTC. Translation gives CASSESTGIYSGYTF.

The J gene is TRBJ2-1, the V gene TRBV7-9; D is possibly TRBD2 (7 bases). The V and J ends lost 4 bases and 4 bases respectively, with 20 bases between them. Germline CDR1 and CDR2: SEHNR and FQNEAQ (reference sequence). The CDR3 covers 17 residues. CDR3 sequence: CASSWGGRDKAYNEQFF. The CDR3 DNA reads as TGTGCCAGCAGCTGGGGGGGCCGGGACAAGGCGTACAATGAGCAGTTCTTC. Full variable domain (outside the CDR3, taken from reference TRBV7-9 and TRBJ2-1): DTGVSQNPRHKITKRGQNVTFRCDPISEHNRLYWYRQTLGQGPEFLTYFQNEAQLEKSRLLSDRFSAERPKGSFSTLEIQRTEQGDSAMYLCASSWGGRDKAYNEQFFGPGTRLTVL.

The chain recombines TRBV18 with TRBJ2-4, with D tentatively TRBD2 (6 bases). V lost 0 bases and J 3 bases, leaving 9 bases between the germline ends. Germline V gene data show CDR1 as KGHSH and CDR2 as LQKENI. This CDR3 has 15 residues. The CDR3 is CASSPPQGGKNIQYF. The CDR3 DNA follows: TGTGCCAGCTCACCACCGCAGGGAGGCAAAAACATTCAGTACTTC.

This clone was found once. The chain has TRBV11-2 and TRBJ1-2; no reliable D call. Germline CDR1 reads SGHAT; CDR2 reads FQNNGV. This CDR3 is built from 15 residues. Deletions cut 1 base from V and 2 bases from J, with 11 bases between. CDR3 sequence reads: CASSLGGQQNYGYTF. CDR3 nucleotide sequence: TGTGCCAGCAGCTTAGGAGGCCAGCAAAACTATGGCTACACCTTC.

The chain joins TRBV7-9 to TRBJ2-5, with 9 nucleotides matching TRBD1. The J call may be faulty, since TRBJ2-7 better matches the DNA end. The CDR3 runs 14 residues. The germline V gene encodes CDR1 SEHNR and CDR2 FQNEAQ (reference sequence). The DNA for the CDR3 is TGTGCCAGCTCCGACCGGGACAGGGTCCACGAGCAGTACTTC. Translated, it gives CASSDRDRVHEQYF.

This clone was seen a single time. This CDR3 reads CATQPGQGVGEQYF. CDR3 DNA sequence: TGTGCCACCCAACCGGGACAGGGGGTTGGCGAGCAGTACTTC. V is TRBV19 and J is TRBJ2-7; 11 bases align to TRBD1. With V trimmed by 10 bases and J by 6 bases, 11 bases remained unmatched. Germline-derived CDR1 and CDR2 are LNHDA and SQIVND (reference sequence). The CDR3 covers 14 residues.

This clone was observed a handful of times. The chain carries TRBV7-2 and TRBJ1-4; tentatively, D is TRBD1 (6 bases). Trimming shortened V by 5 bases and J by 7 bases, and 17 bases separated the two germline ends. Germline V CDR1 and CDR2: SGHTA, FQGNSA. The CDR3 spans 15 residues. The CDR3 is CASSPGVIGSEKLFF. CDR3 DNA sequence: TGTGCCAGCAGCCCAGGGGTTATCGGCTCTGAAAAACTGTTTTTT.

The rearrangement uses TRBV10-3 and TRBJ2-1, with D perhaps TRBD1 (7 bases). From germline, CDR1 is ENHRY and CDR2 SYGVKD. The germline V and J ends were trimmed by 1 base and 7 bases, with 11 bases remaining between them. The CDR3 is made up of 14 amino acids. CDR3 sequence reads: CAISEYQGGNEQFF. DNA of the CDR3: TGTGCCATCAGTGAGTACCAGGGGGGTAATGAGCAGTTCTTC.

V gene TRBV28 combines with J gene TRBJ1-1; D possibly corresponds to TRBD1 (6 bases). The CDR3 loop spans 15 amino acids. Germline loops: CDR1 MDHEN, CDR2 SYDVKM. V was pared by 4 bases and J by 0 bases, with 12 bases between. DNA for the CDR3: TGTGCCAGCAGTTCCCCCGGGGACATGAACACTGAAGCTTTCTTT. Encoded protein: CASSSPGDMNTEAFF.

The chain is built from TRBV27 and TRBJ1-6, with D possibly being TRBD1 (5 bases). V was pared by 6 bases and J by 3 bases, with 15 bases between. The CDR3 is 16 residues long. Germline V gene sequence: CDR1 MNHEY, CDR2 SMNVEV (reference sequence). CDR3 region: CASSLQAMGYNSPLHF. In nucleotides, the CDR3 is TGTGCCAGCAGCCTACAGGCGATGGGCTATAATTCACCCCTCCACTTT.

The J gene is TRBJ1-1, the V gene TRBV19, with 7 bases that match TRBD1. There are 14 residues in the CDR3. The V segment lost 4 bases and the J segment 4 bases; nucleotides outside the gene matches: 6. Germline V gives CDR1 LNHDA, CDR2 SQIVND (reference sequence). CDR3: CASSTTGVSTEAFF. In DNA, the CDR3 is TGTGCCAGTAGTACCACAGGGGTTAGCACTGAAGCTTTCTTT.

The chain is built from TRBV6-1 and TRBJ1-6; D is unclear. Between the trimmed V and J ends, which lost 0 bases and 7 bases, there was a span of 10 bases. The CDR3 covers 15 residues. Germline V gene data show CDR1 as MNHNS and CDR2 as SASEGT. CDR3 DNA: TGTGCCAGCAGTGAAGCGAGGTATAGGAATTCACCCCTCCACTTT. The encoded protein is CASSEARYRNSPLHF.

The rearrangement links TRBV7-9 to TRBJ2-7, with 9 positions matching TRBD1. Germline V lookup: CDR1 SEHNR, CDR2 FQNEAQ (reference sequence). With V trimmed by 3 bases and J by 2 bases, 8 bases remained unmatched. The CDR3 has 16 residues. DNA for the CDR3: TGTGCCAGCAGCTTCACAGGGGGCAATAGGCCCTACGAGCAGTACTTC. It codes for CASSFTGGNRPYEQYF.

This sequence joins TRBV15 and TRBJ1-5; D remains ambiguous. Trimming pared 3 bases from V and 0 bases from J, leaving 15 bases between. CDR1 LNHNV and CDR2 YYDKDF come from the germline V gene (reference sequence). The CDR3 covers 17 residues. The CDR3 DNA is TGTGCCACCAGCAGCGTAAAACGGTCCGGTAGCAATCAGCCCCAGCATTTT. Translated, it gives CATSSVKRSGSNQPQHF.

This rearrangement joins TRBV5-1 to TRBJ1-6, with 7 bases identical to TRBD1. Germline V lookup: CDR1 SGHRS, CDR2 YFSETQ. The trim removed 0 bases at V and 5 bases at J, leaving 5 bases unmatched. The CDR3 has 16 amino acids. CDR3 in amino acids: CASSLGQGRNNSPLHF. CDR3 DNA: TGCGCCAGCAGCTTGGGACAGGGTAGAAATAATTCACCCCTCCACTTT.

J is TRBJ1-5 and V is TRBV7-2; D is unclear. The CDR3 is made up of 14 amino acids. Per the germline V gene, CDR1 is SGHTA and CDR2 is FQGNSA. The germline V and J ends were trimmed by 3 bases and 0 bases, with 6 bases remaining between them. The CDR3 spells CASSFRHSNQPQHF. CDR3 DNA sequence: TGTGCCAGCAGCTTCAGACATAGCAATCAGCCCCAGCATTTT.

This clone has only a few counts. The chain employs TRBV4-1 and TRBJ1-2; TRBD1 matches 7 bases. The germline gives CDR1 MGHRA, CDR2 YSYEKL. With V trimmed by 3 bases and J by 4 bases, 8 bases remained unmatched. The CDR3 extends over 15 amino acids. The CDR3 sequence: CASSQERTGPYGYTF. The CDR3 coding sequence is TGCGCCAGCAGCCAGGAAAGGACAGGACCCTATGGCTACACCTTC.

J is TRBJ2-5 and V is TRBV2; D might be TRBD1 (7 bases). CDR1 is SNHLY, CDR2 FYNNEI, per germline. This CDR3 has 14 residues. V lost 6 bases to trimming and J lost 5 bases, with 16 bases between them. The CDR3 bases are TGTGCCAGCAGCGCCCTCAGGGGGGTGGAGACCCAGTACTTC. It encodes CASSALRGVETQYF. Drawing the rest from reference TRBV2 and TRBJ2-5, the complete variable domain is EPEVTQTPSHQVTQMGQEVILRCVPISNHLYFYWYRQILGQKVEFLVSFYNNEISEKSEIFDDQFSVERPDGSNFTLKIRSTKLEDSAMYFCASSALRGVETQYFGPGTRLLVL.

This chain uses TRBV15 with TRBJ1-3, with D perhaps matching TRBD1 (6 bases). The CDR3 is 16 residues long. Trimming cost V 3 bases and J 5 bases, with 17 bases left between them. Germline V gene sequence: CDR1 LNHNV, CDR2 YYDKDF (reference sequence). Here the CDR3 reads CATSSLGGLGRNTIYF. The CDR3 nucleotides are TGTGCCACCAGCAGCCTCGGGGGGCTTGGCCGAAACACCATATATTTT.

The chain is built from TRBV5-1 and TRBJ2-2; 10 nucleotides align to TRBD2. The V segment lost 2 bases and the J segment 0 bases; nucleotides outside the gene matches: 1. CDR3 length equals 16 residues. Germline lookup yields CDR1 SGHRS and CDR2 YFSETQ. The CDR3 protein is CASSLSGGANTGELFF. CDR3 DNA sequence: TGCGCCAGCAGCTTAAGCGGGGGGGCGAACACCGGGGAGCTGTTTTTT.

The V and J genes are TRBV19 and TRBJ2-3; D may be TRBD2 (6 bases). CDR1 LNHDA and CDR2 SQIVND come from the germline V gene (reference sequence). V lost 4 bases to trimming and J lost 4 bases, with 18 bases between them. This CDR3 has 16 residues. Here the CDR3 reads CASSTPAFGGSDTQYF. In DNA, the CDR3 is TGTGCCAGTAGTACGCCAGCGTTCGGGGGATCAGATACGCAGTATTTT.

The chain is built from TRBV4-2 and TRBJ1-3; TRBD1 matches at 7 bases. V gave up 0 bases and J gave up 4 bases; unmatched junction bases: 6. Germline CDR1 and CDR2: LGHNA and YNFKEQ. The CDR3 is made up of 16 amino acids. The CDR3 loop is CASSQEKGAQGNTIYF. The CDR3 coding sequence is TGTGCCAGCAGCCAAGAGAAGGGGGCGCAGGGAAACACCATATATTTT.

In this sample, this clone turned up a few times. The chain combines TRBV7-3 with TRBJ2-7; possibly TRBD2 for D (7 bases). The CDR3 runs to 14 residues. V lost 1 base, J lost 4 bases, and 11 bases lay in between. Germline lookup yields CDR1 SGHTA and CDR2 FQGTGA. The CDR3 is CASSLSGGEYEQYF. Here the CDR3 DNA reads TGTGCCAGCAGCTTAAGCGGGGGCGAGTACGAGCAGTACTTC.

The gene calls are TRBV4-1 and TRBJ2-7, with 8 positions matching TRBD2. The ends lost 1 base at V and 6 bases at J; junction bases unmatched: 8. Germline V gene sequence: CDR1 MGHRA, CDR2 YSYEKL. This CDR3 has 15 amino acids. CDR3 nucleotide sequence: TGCGCCAGCAGCCAAGCCTCCGGGGGGGCCCTCGAGCAGTACTTC. It translates to CASSQASGGALEQYF.

Remarks on this clone: At one of its ends the junction is not consistent with the germline gene, which may arise from a read error. The gene calls are TRBV7-7 and TRBJ2-5; D perhaps matches TRBD1 (5 bases). There are 15 residues in the CDR3. The germline CDR1 and CDR2 sequences are SSHAT and FNYEAQ (reference sequence). The CDR3 bases are TGTGCTAGCAGCTTTCCCCCGGGCAGGGAAGAGACCCAGTACTTC. Translation gives CASSFPPGREETQYF.